This T cell receptor beta chain was recorded in a study of identical twins. Study outcomes and limitations: A cross-sectional statistical analysis, not follow-up of the same donors, supported the conclusions. Memory repertoires lacked the insertion deficit that abundant cord blood beta clonotypes showed.

A few counts support this clonotype. Its antigen is not identified. One entry per CDR3 protein, called by TCRdb with MiXCR from the 5' RACE reads. The sample includes approximately 410,000 distinct CDR3 sequences, 15% to 20% of them seen just once. With 8 bases clipped from V and 6 bases from J, the junction kept 12 bases outside the gene matches. The CDR3 consists of 14 residues. Germline values: CDR1 MNHNS, CDR2 SASEGT. This receptor was obtained from a man aged 50-60 years in good health. The chain is built from TRBV6-1 and TRBJ1-1, with 7 positions matching TRBD1. Input material: naive T cells sorted from blood. CDR3 DNA sequence: TGTGCCAGCCAGGGCCAGGGGGTATTTTCTGAAGCTTTCTTT. It translates to CASQGQGVFSEAFF.